Following are 3 T cell receptor beta chains from one sample sequenced in a study of T-cell reconstitution after alpha-beta-depleted transplantation in children (dated by TCRdb to the mid-2010s). The intended sense of this specimen's treatment or condition label: allogeneic hematopoietic cell transplantation with graft depleted of TCRalphabeta T cells and CD19 B cells. Library creation used PCR. Sequencing was carried out with an Illumina HiSeq 2500. TCR library preparation used molecular barcoding, with unique molecular identifiers applied to normalize quantification of the TCRbeta repertoire. TCRdb passed the public sequencing reads through fastp at Q25 and MiXCR, retaining productive beta sequences. A single entry per CDR3 protein holds the most common genes and DNA from its merged rows. The table for this sample lists about 250,000 distinct CDR3 sequences; under 30% of them were counted only once. 4% to 6% of the sample is in the top ten clones.

The source was PBMCs, mostly from graft donor cells, collected 360 days after TCRalphabeta/CD19-depleted stem cell transplant. These receptor sequences come from a female patient between 2 and 15 years old who had a stem cell transplant for congenital amegakaryocytic thrombocytopenia, so the T cells may come from the graft donor.

This clonotype was detected many times. The rearrangement uses TRBV12-3 or TRBV12-4 and TRBJ1-5; D gene unclear. The V end was cut by 5 bases, the J end by 3 bases, with 8 bases between. This CDR3 has 13 residues. The CDR3 loop is CASSTEPNQPQHF. As DNA, the CDR3 is TGTGCCAGCAGTACCGAACCCAATCAGCCCCAGCATTTT.

This clonotype appeared a few times. The chain joins TRBV10-3 to TRBJ2-1, with unresolved D. The germline V and J ends were trimmed by 4 bases and 0 bases, with 7 bases remaining between them. CDR1 and CDR2 from the germline V gene are ENHRY and SYGVKD. CDR3 length equals 14 residues. The CDR3 region has the DNA TGTGCCATCAGTGGTAGGAGCTCCTACAATGAGCAGTTCTTC. This codes for CAISGRSSYNEQFF.

The CDR3 loop is CSARDRALLYYEQYF. CDR3 DNA: TGCAGTGCTAGAGATCGGGCGCTTTTGTACTACGAGCAGTACTTC. The chain combines TRBV20-1 with TRBJ2-7, with D unclear. Germline V lookup: CDR1 DFQATT, CDR2 SNEGSKA (reference sequence). Trimming left V 0 bases short and J 3 bases short, with 15 bases between. CDR3 length equals 15 residues.